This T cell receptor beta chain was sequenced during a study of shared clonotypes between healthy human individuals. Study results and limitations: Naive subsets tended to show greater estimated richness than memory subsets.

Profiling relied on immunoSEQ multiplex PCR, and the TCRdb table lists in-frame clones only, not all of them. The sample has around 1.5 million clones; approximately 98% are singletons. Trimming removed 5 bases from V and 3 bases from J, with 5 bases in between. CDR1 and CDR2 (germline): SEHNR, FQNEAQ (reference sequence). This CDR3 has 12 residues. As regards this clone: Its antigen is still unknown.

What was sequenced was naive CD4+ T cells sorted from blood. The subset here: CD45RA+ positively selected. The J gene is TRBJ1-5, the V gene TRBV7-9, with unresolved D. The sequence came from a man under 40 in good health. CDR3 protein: CASSLHNQPQHF. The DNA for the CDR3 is TGTGCCAGCAGCCTTCACAATCAGCCCCAGCATTTT.